This T cell receptor (beta chain) was recorded in a study of blood T cell repertoires in COVID-19. Study at large: COVID-19 samples from acute and convalescent phases originated in the United States, Italy and Spain. In each case, the material was cDNA or gDNA derived from T cells, B-cell-depleted T cells, or PBMCs.

Authors' data handling: Amplifying reference gene primers gave estimates of nucleated cell counts. Repertoires were generated with immunoSEQ multiplex PCR, while TCRdb's copy carries only in-frame clones and drops some. V and J calls and clone size are given by that table; D and trimming were obtained from the DNA. Here the sample spans roughly 50,000 clones, 85% being singletons. CDR3 size: 14 residues. Germline lookup yields CDR1 LNHDA and CDR2 SQIVND (reference sequence). The V gene lost 4 bases and the J gene lost 1 base, with 10 bases spanning the gap. Sequenced input: peripheral blood. This TCR was recovered from a human donor in a cohort sampled during active COVID-19. This chain links TRBV19 with TRBJ1-1; a weak D match, TRBD1 (6 bases). CDR3 in DNA: TGTGCCAGTAGTAGGAGAGGGGGGAACACTGAAGCTTTCTTT. Translated, it gives CASSRRGGNTEAFF.